Below are 22 T cell receptor beta chains sequenced from a single sample in a study of T cells expressing NK-cell markers. TCRdb reprocessed the 5' RACE reads, with one entry per CDR3 protein and no DNA. This sample contains about 380,000 distinct CDR3 sequences. The sample consisted of blood T cells: a sorted CD56 or NKG2C T cell subset, CD4+ or CD8+ T cells, or bulk PBMC T cells (not recorded which). The source is a man aged 18 to 69 in good health.

The V and J genes are TRBV28 and TRBJ2-7; TCRdb indicates TRBD1, and absent DNA this call remains unverified. The CDR3 is 14 residues long. From germline, CDR1 is MDHEN and CDR2 SYDVKM. CDR3 in amino acids: CASIAGQGTYEQYF.

V is TRBV6-1 and J is TRBJ2-5; TCRdb gives TRBD1 as the D gene, but with no DNA this cannot be confirmed. The CDR3 contains 13 residues. Germline assignment: CDR1 MNHNS and CDR2 SASEGT. The CDR3 spells CASILSGGETQYF.

This sequence joins TRBV6-2 or TRBV6-3 and TRBJ2-5; TCRdb reports TRBD2, a call that lacks DNA to check it against. Germline CDR1 MNHEY, CDR2 SVGEGT. The CDR3 is 15 residues long. The CDR3 region is CASSQRTRRGETQYF.

The J gene is TRBJ1-3, the V gene TRBV19. CDR1 and CDR2 from the germline V gene are LNHDA and SQIVND (reference sequence). The CDR3 is 14 residues long. The CDR3: CASMSSGTGNTIYF.

The chain is built from TRBV12-3 or TRBV12-4 and TRBJ2-1; TCRdb lists TRBD2, though no DNA is available to test this call. This CDR3 is 16 amino acids long. CDR3 in amino acids: CASSPLAGGPRNEQFF.

The gene calls are TRBV6-1 and TRBJ1-2; absent DNA, TCRdb's TRBD1 call cannot be checked. Per the germline V gene, CDR1 is MNHNS and CDR2 is SASEGT. This CDR3 is 15 amino acids long. The CDR3 sequence: CASSQNRDLGYGYTF.

The CDR3 sequence: CASRGLAGESSYNEQFF. This chain joins TRBV27 and TRBJ2-1; lacking DNA, the TRBD2 call made by TCRdb goes unchecked. Germline CDR1 MNHEY, CDR2 SMNVEV (reference sequence). The CDR3 spans 17 residues.

This chain links TRBV3-1 with TRBJ1-1. The germline V gene encodes CDR1 LGHDT and CDR2 YNNKEL (reference sequence). The CDR3 runs 16 residues. The CDR3 sequence is CASSRSRDKPNTEAFF.

The CDR3 reads CASSQTARRREKLFF. This chain joins TRBV6-1 and TRBJ1-4; TCRdb calls TRBD1, which cannot be checked without DNA. Germline V CDR1 and CDR2: MNHNS, SASEGT. The CDR3 sequence is 15 residues long.

The chain employs TRBV25-1 and TRBJ1-1. Germline V lookup: CDR1 MGHDK, CDR2 SYGVNS. This CDR3 has 15 amino acids. CDR3 protein: CASSELGRAATEAFF. Drawing the rest from reference TRBV25-1 and TRBJ1-1, the complete variable domain is EADIYQTPRYLVIGTGKKITLECSQTMGHDKMYWYQQDPGMELHLIHYSYGVNSTEKGDLSSESTVSRIRTEHFPLTLESARPSHTSQYLCASSELGRAATEAFFGQGTRLTVV.

The rearrangement joins TRBV11-1 to TRBJ2-1; no DNA is available, so the TRBD1 call from TCRdb remains unchecked. CDR3 size: 12 residues. In germline, CDR1 is SGHAT, CDR2 FQDESV (reference sequence). The CDR3 region is CASSLQGDEQFF.

V and J are TRBV11-1 and TRBJ2-2; TCRdb picks TRBD1, but there is no DNA to check that call. The germline V gene encodes CDR1 SGHAT and CDR2 FQDESV (reference sequence). This CDR3 is built from 18 residues. The CDR3: CASSLTPGSDLNTGELFF.

The chain recombines TRBV18 with TRBJ1-5; without DNA, the TCRdb call of TRBD1 cannot be checked. Germline CDR1 and CDR2: KGHSH and LQKENI. The CDR3 is 14 amino acids. The CDR3 sequence is CASTGSPGNQPQHF.

V usage is TRBV27 and J usage is TRBJ2-5; the TCRdb D gene call, TRBD2, has no DNA to confirm it. Germline lookup yields CDR1 MNHEY and CDR2 SMNVEV (reference sequence). The CDR3 runs 15 residues. CDR3 sequence: CASRPSRGLVETQYF.

The chain joins TRBV5-6 to TRBJ2-3. In germline, CDR1 is SGHDT, CDR2 YYEEEE. CDR3 size: 16 residues. The CDR3 region is CASSLLRGSGTDTQYF.

V and J are TRBV5-1 and TRBJ1-1. Per the germline V gene, CDR1 is SGHRS and CDR2 is YFSETQ. This CDR3 is 15 amino acids long. CDR3 protein: CASSLGGGGGTEAFF.

The chain carries TRBV28 and TRBJ2-4; TCRdb designates TRBD1, a call that cannot be tested without DNA. The CDR3 is made up of 15 amino acids. Germline CDR1 and CDR2: MDHEN and SYDVKM. The CDR3 is CASSGQGFAKNIQYF.

The chain links TRBV3-1 to TRBJ2-1; TCRdb outputs TRBD2, but without DNA this stays unchecked. Germline V gene data show CDR1 as LGHDT and CDR2 as YNNKEL (reference sequence). The CDR3 length is 14 residues. The CDR3 reads CASSLQRGTDEQFF.

This chain joins TRBV5-4 and TRBJ2-5; with no DNA, the TCRdb D assignment of TRBD2 cannot be verified. This CDR3 is 17 amino acids long. Germline values: CDR1 SGHNT, CDR2 YYREEE (reference sequence). The CDR3 loop reads CASSSEEGGGLQETQYF.

The V gene is TRBV3-1, the J gene TRBJ1-4. The germline CDR1 and CDR2 sequences are LGHDT and YNNKEL (reference sequence). CDR3 length: 17 amino acids. The CDR3 is CASSHLGPSVTNEKLFF.

CDR3 residues: CSARRTVSGTDTQYF. The chain employs TRBV29-1 and TRBJ2-3. CDR1 and CDR2 from the germline V gene are SQVTM and ANQGSEA. This CDR3 comprises 15 residues.

The rearrangement joins TRBV12-3 or TRBV12-4 to TRBJ2-5; lacking DNA, the TRBD2 call made by TCRdb goes unchecked. The CDR3 has 17 amino acids. The CDR3 sequence is CASSLAGSGGGQETQYF.